This TCR beta chain was captured in a study of CD8 T cells in ankylosing spondylitis (TCRdb year 2017). With regard to the full study: T cell receptor beta repertoires were profiled in healthy donors and ankylosing spondylitis patients so that disease-linked TCR variants could be found. Samples of peripheral blood were taken, and for ankylosing spondylitis patients, synovial fluid was collected as well. The whole study cohort included over 85 healthy donors and 20 to 25 ankylosing spondylitis patients.

Concerning this clonotype itself: The antigen it binds to is not known. Base qualities were left out, and no much larger clone turns up one base away.

General conclusions and limits of the study: Some motif variants were previously reported in synovial fluid and blood of reactive arthritis patients, suggesting common disease-initiation mechanisms. Blood from ankylosing spondylitis patients appeared to be characterized by a TCR beta motif composed of eight highly homologous amino acid variants. The disease-linked clones had a CD8+ phenotype and were found at relatively low frequencies in peripheral blood. According to the report, matched synovial fluid samples from ankylosing spondylitis patients were significantly enriched for the disease-linked clones.

The trim is 4 bases for V and 6 bases for J, with a gap of 10 bases between the germline ends. The germline V gene specifies SGHRS as CDR1 and YFSETQ as CDR2. The cysteine opens and the phenylalanine closes a CDR3 of 13 amino acids. The sequence is cut down to CDR3 DNA, 39 bases in frame from base 1. Sequencer: Illumina HiSeq 2500. Quantitative 5'-RACE with molecular barcodes was the method used to prepare the TCR beta libraries. The study's own analysis went as follows. Disease-linked TCR variants were identified with a new computational method built on a probabilistic model of VDJ rearrangement. TCRdb reprocessed the public reads (quality trimming at Q25 with fastp, clone calling with MiXCR) and kept in-frame beta chains. CDR3 protein sequences are deduplicated, and each keeps its most common genes and DNA. TCRdb's processing, not the study's, gives the V and J calls here. The sample has approximately 300,000 distinct CDR3 sequences on record, 20% of them singletons. The biggest ten clones account for around 7.8% of the sample.

The sequence links TRBV5-1 to TRBJ2-2; too little of a D gene remains to name it. The specimen sequenced was blood, either unsorted or a sorted T cell fraction (not recorded which). This receptor was taken from a male donor with ankylosing spondylitis or in good health (not recorded which). The CDR3 is CASSTVAAGELFF. The DNA reads TGCGCCAGCAGCACAGTAGCCGCCGGGGAGCTGTTTTTT.